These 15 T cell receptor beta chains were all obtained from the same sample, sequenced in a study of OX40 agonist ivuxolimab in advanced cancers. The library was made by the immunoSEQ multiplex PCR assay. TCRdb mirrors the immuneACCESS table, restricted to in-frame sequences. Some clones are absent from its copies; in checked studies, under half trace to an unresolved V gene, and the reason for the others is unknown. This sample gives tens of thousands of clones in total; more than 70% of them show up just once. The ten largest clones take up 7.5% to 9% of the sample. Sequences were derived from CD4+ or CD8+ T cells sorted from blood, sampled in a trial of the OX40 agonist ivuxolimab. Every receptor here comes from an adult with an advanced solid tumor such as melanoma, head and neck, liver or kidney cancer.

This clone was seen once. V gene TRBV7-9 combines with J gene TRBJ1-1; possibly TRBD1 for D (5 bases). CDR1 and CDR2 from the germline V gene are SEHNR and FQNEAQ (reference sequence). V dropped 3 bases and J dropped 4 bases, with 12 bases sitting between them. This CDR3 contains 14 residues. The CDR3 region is CASSFGGMSTEAFF. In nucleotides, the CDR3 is TGTGCCAGCAGCTTCGGGGGGATGTCCACTGAAGCTTTCTTT.

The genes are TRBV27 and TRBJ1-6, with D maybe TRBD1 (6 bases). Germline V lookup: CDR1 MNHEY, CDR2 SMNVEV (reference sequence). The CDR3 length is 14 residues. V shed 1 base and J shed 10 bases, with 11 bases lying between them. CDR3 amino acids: CASSLLDRRSPLHF. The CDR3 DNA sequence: TGTGCCAGCAGTTTATTAGACAGGAGATCACCCCTCCACTTT.

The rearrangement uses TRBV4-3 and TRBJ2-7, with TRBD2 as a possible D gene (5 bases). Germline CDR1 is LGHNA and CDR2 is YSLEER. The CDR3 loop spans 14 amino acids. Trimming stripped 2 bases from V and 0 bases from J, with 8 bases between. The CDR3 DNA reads TGCGCCAGCAGCCAAAACGGGGACTCCTACGAGCAGTACTTC. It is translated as CASSQNGDSYEQYF.

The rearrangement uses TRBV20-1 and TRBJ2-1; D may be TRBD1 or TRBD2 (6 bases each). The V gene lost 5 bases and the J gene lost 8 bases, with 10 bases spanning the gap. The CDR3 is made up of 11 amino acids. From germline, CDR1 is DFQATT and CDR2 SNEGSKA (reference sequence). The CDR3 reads CSAQGGYEQFF. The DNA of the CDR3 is TGCAGTGCTCAAGGGGGGTATGAGCAGTTCTTC.

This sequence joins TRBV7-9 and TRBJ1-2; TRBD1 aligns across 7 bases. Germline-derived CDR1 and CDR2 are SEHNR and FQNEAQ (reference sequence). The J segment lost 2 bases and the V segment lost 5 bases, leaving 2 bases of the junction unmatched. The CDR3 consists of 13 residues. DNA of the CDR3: TGTGCCAGCAGCCCGGGACAGAACTATGGCTACACCTTC. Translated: CASSPGQNYGYTF.

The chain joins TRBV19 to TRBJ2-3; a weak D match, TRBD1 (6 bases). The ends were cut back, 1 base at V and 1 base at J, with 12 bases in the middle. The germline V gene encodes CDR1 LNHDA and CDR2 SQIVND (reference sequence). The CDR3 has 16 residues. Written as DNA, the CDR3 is TGTGCCAGTAGTATAGTAAGGGGGAGTGGCACAGATACGCAGTATTTT. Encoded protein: CASSIVRGSGTDTQYF.

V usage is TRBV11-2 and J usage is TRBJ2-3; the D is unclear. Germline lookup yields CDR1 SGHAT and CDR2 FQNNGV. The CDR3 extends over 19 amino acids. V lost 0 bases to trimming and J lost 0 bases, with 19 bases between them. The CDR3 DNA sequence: TGTGCCAGCAGCTTAGATTTTTTCGGGCAGGAGTATAGCACAGATACGCAGTATTTT. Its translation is CASSLDFFGQEYSTDTQYF.

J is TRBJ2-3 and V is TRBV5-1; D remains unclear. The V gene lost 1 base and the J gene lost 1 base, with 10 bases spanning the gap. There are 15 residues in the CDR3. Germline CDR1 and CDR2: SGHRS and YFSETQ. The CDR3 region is CASSLFGQGTDTQYF. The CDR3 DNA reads TGCGCCAGCAGCTTGTTCGGGCAGGGCACAGATACGCAGTATTTT. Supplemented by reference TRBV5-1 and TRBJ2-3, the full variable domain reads KAGVTQTPRYLIKTRGQQVTLSCSPISGHRSVSWYQQTPGQGLQFLFEYFSETQRNKGNFPGRFSGRQFSNSRSEMNVSTLELGDSALYLCASSLFGQGTDTQYFGPGTRLTVL.

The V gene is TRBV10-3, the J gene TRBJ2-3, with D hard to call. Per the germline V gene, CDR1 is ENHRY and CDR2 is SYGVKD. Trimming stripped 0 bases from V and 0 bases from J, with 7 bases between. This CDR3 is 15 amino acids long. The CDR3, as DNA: TGTGCCATCAGTGAGTCGGAGTCTAGCACAGATACGCAGTATTTT. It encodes CAISESESSTDTQYF.

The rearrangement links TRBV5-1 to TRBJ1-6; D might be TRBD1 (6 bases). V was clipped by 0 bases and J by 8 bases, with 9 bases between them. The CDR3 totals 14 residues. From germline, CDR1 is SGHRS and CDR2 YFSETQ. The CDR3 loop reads CASSLGGTHSPLHF. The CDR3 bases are TGCGCCAGCAGCTTGGGGGGGACACATTCACCCCTCCACTTT.

As DNA, the CDR3 is TGTGCCAGCAGCTTGAGACGGAACTCTGGGGCCAACGTCCTGACTTTC. This translates into CASSLRRNSGANVLTF. The rearrangement uses TRBV5-6 and TRBJ2-6; no firm D call. The V gene lost 1 base and the J gene lost 0 bases, with 8 bases spanning the gap. Germline V CDR1 and CDR2: SGHDT, YYEEEE. The CDR3 has 16 amino acids.

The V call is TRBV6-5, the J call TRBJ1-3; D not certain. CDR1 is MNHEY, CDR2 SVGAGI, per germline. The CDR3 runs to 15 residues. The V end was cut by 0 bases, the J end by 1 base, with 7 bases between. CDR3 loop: CASSYSMQSGNTIYF. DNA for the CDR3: TGTGCCAGCAGTTACTCGATGCAGTCTGGAAACACCATATATTTT.

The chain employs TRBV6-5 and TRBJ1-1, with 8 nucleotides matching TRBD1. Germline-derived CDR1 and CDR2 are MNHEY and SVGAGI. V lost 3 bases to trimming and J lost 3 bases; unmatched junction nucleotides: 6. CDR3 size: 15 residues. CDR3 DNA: TGTGCCAGCAGTTATTTTCAGGGGGCAGACACTGAAGCTTTCTTT. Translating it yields CASSYFQGADTEAFF.

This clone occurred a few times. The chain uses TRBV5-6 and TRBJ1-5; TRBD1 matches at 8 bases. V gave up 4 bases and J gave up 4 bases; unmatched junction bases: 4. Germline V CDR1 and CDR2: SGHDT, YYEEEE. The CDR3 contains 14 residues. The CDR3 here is CASSVRQGNQPQHF. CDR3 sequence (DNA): TGTGCCAGCAGCGTAAGACAGGGGAATCAGCCCCAGCATTTT.

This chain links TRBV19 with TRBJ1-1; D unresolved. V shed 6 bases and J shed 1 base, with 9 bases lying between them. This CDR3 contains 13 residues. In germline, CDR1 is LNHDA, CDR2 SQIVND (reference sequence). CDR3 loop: CASRAPPNTEAFF. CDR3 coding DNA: TGTGCCAGTAGGGCCCCACCGAACACTGAAGCTTTCTTT.